Below, 27 T cell receptor beta chains from the same sample are listed, as sequenced in a study of blood T cells in healthy people across ages. With a J-beta primer mix and a sample-barcoded 5' primer, a second PCR ran about 7 to 12 cycles. TCRdb fed the 5' RACE reads into MiXCR, producing one record per CDR3 protein. The table lists 700,000 to 850,000 distinct CDR3 sequences, 40% to 65% of them singletons. The sequenced material came from blood. The receptor source for this set is a man older than 75 in good health.

The V gene is TRBV11-2, the J gene TRBJ2-7; 8 bases agree with TRBD1. CDR3 length equals 15 residues. V shed 3 bases, J shed 5 bases, and the junction held 9 bases outside the gene matches. Germline CDR1 reads SGHAT; CDR2 reads FQNNGV. The CDR3 nucleotides read TGTGCCAGCAGCTTGGTGGACAGGGTACGGGACGAGCAGTACTTC. It yields the protein CASSLVDRVRDEQYF.

This chain connects TRBV3-1 to TRBJ2-5; TRBD1 or TRBD2 may be the D gene (5 bases each). The V end lost 11 bases, the J end lost 7 bases, and 14 bases lay between the germline ends. The CDR3 has 11 amino acids. The germline V gene has CDR1 LGHDT and CDR2 YNNKEL (reference sequence). CDR3 loop: CAGGSSGTQYF. The CDR3 region has the DNA TGTGCCGGGGGAAGTTCGGGGACCCAGTACTTC.

Points on this clonotype: Just one base apart from a much larger clone, this may be a read error. This chain joins TRBV29-1 and TRBJ2-1, with 9 bases fitting TRBD1. The end of the DNA fits TRBJ2-7 better, so the J call may be wrong. CDR3 length: 16 amino acids. Germline CDR1 reads SQVTM; CDR2 reads ANQGSEA. The CDR3 nucleotides are TGCAGCGGGACAGGGGTCTCAACCCTTACCAACAATGAGCAGTACTTC. It is translated as CSGTGVSTLTNNEQYF.

The genes are TRBV6-1 and TRBJ1-4; 9 bases are shared with TRBD1. The CDR3 contains 15 residues. In germline, CDR1 is MNHNS, CDR2 SASEGT. J was trimmed by 4 bases and V by 3 bases; bases with no gene match: 3. The CDR3 DNA reads as TGTGCCAGCAGTGACTACAGGGGGCGTAATGAAAAACTGTTTTTT. Protein sequence: CASSDYRGRNEKLFF.

This rearrangement joins TRBV7-2 to TRBJ2-7, with D possibly matching TRBD2 (5 bases). Germline V CDR1 and CDR2: SGHTA, FQGNSA. The CDR3 is made up of 13 amino acids. V dropped 4 bases and J dropped 2 bases, with 9 bases sitting between them. CDR3: CASSSAGAYEQYF. CDR3 nucleotides: TGTGCCAGCAGCTCAGCCGGGGCCTACGAGCAGTACTTC.

The V call is TRBV6-5, the J call TRBJ2-5, with TRBD1 matching 9 bases. The length of the CDR3 is 16 residues. Germline loops: CDR1 MNHEY, CDR2 SVGAGI. After removal of 6 bases from V and 5 bases from J, the junction contained 13 bases not matched to a gene. Here the CDR3 DNA reads TGTGCCAGCAGACCTACCGGGACAGGGCTTGGCGAGACCCAGTACTTC. This encodes CASRPTGTGLGETQYF.

This clonotype was detected a few times. CDR3 loop: CSHLAKGLYNEQFF. In DNA, the CDR3 is TGCAGCCATTTAGCAAAGGGCCTGTACAATGAGCAGTTCTTC. This chain connects TRBV29-1 to TRBJ2-1; D remains ambiguous. Trimming pared 8 bases from V and 4 bases from J, leaving 18 bases between. The CDR3 is made up of 14 amino acids. Germline CDR1 SQVTM, CDR2 ANQGSEA.

The chain has TRBV6-5 and TRBJ1-6, with D perhaps TRBD1 (5 bases). The CDR3 length is 16 residues. V was trimmed by 0 bases and J by 8 bases, leaving 14 bases between them. Germline values: CDR1 MNHEY, CDR2 SVGAGI. CDR3 nucleotides: TGTGCCAGCAGTTACTCGAGCCAGGGAGCGCATTCACCCCTCCACTTT. It encodes CASSYSSQGAHSPLHF.

CDR3 bases: TGTGCCAGCAGCCCCGTACAGGGGGCTGGCTACACCTTC. This codes for CASSPVQGAGYTF. The rearrangement joins TRBV3-1 to TRBJ1-2; 9 bases agree with TRBD1. Germline V gives CDR1 LGHDT, CDR2 YNNKEL (reference sequence). This CDR3 is 13 amino acids long. V lost 4 bases to trimming and J lost 7 bases; unmatched junction nucleotides: 4.

V and J are TRBV2 and TRBJ2-3; D perhaps matches TRBD2 (7 bases). The CDR3 loop spans 15 amino acids. V lost 6 bases, J lost 14 bases, and 27 bases lay in between. Per the germline V gene, CDR1 is SNHLY and CDR2 is FYNNEI. CDR3 region: CASSVFSGLDRYAYF. The CDR3 coding sequence is TGTGCCAGCAGCGTTTTTAGCGGGTTGGACAGATACGCGTATTTT.

V usage is TRBV9 and J usage is TRBJ1-1; D unclear. Germline V lookup: CDR1 SGDLS, CDR2 YYNGEE. This CDR3 spans 14 amino acids. V dropped 2 bases and J dropped 6 bases, with 14 bases sitting between them. The DNA of the CDR3 is TGTGCCAGCAGCGTTCGGGGAGGCGGAGCTGAAGCTTTCTTT. This encodes CASSVRGGGAEAFF. The variable domain in full, with the rest retrieved from reference TRBV9 and TRBJ1-1, is DSGVTQTPKHLITATGQRVTLRCSPRSGDLSVYWYQQSLDQGLQFLIQYYNGEERAKGNILERFSAQQFPDLHSELNLSSLELGDSALYFCASSVRGGGAEAFFGQGTRLTVV.

The genes are TRBV28 and TRBJ1-4; 7 bases match TRBD1. CDR1 is MDHEN, CDR2 SYDVKM, per germline. V shed 6 bases, J shed 1 base, and the junction held 2 bases outside the gene matches. The CDR3 extends over 14 amino acids. This CDR3 reads CASRSGGTNEKLFF. In nucleotides, the CDR3 is TGTGCCAGCAGGTCAGGGGGAACTAATGAAAAACTGTTTTTT.

The chain has TRBV9 and TRBJ1-1, with TRBD1 as a possible D gene (5 bases). The germline CDR1 and CDR2 sequences are SGDLS and YYNGEE. The V and J ends lost 5 bases and 4 bases respectively, with 12 bases between them. The length of the CDR3 is 13 residues. CDR3 amino acids: CASRGDRATEAFF. The CDR3 region has the DNA TGTGCCAGCAGGGGGGACCGCGCCACTGAAGCTTTCTTT.

The V gene is TRBV2, the J gene TRBJ2-5, with 12 bases fitting TRBD2. TRBJ2-7 matches the DNA end more closely, so the J call is doubtful. Looked up from germline, CDR1 is SNHLY and CDR2 is FYNNEI. The CDR3 covers 16 residues. The CDR3 sequence: CASSESRTSGIYEQYF. For the CDR3, the DNA is TGTGCCAGCAGTGAATCCAGGACTAGCGGGATCTACGAGCAGTACTTC.

The V call is TRBV20-1, the J call TRBJ2-1; 10 bases are a match to TRBD2. Trimming took 6 bases from V and 4 from J; bases not matched to a gene: 9. Germline assignment: CDR1 DFQATT and CDR2 SNEGSKA (reference sequence). The length of the CDR3 is 15 residues. This chain's CDR3 is CSAKPGLAHYNEQFF. The CDR3 DNA sequence: TGCAGTGCCAAGCCGGGACTAGCGCATTACAATGAGCAGTTCTTC.

This sequence joins TRBV4-1 and TRBJ2-1; tentative D call: TRBD1 (6 bases). The CDR3 covers 14 residues. V was trimmed by 3 bases and J by 10 bases, leaving 16 bases between them. CDR1 and CDR2 from the germline V gene are MGHRA and YSYEKL. In DNA form, the CDR3 reads TGCGCCAGCAGCCAGCTAGGGGGATGGAGGGAGCAGTTCTTC. Translating gives CASSQLGGWREQFF.

The chain carries TRBV25-1 and TRBJ2-7, with 7 bases identical to TRBD2. The trim removed 7 bases at V and 4 bases at J, leaving 7 bases unmatched. The CDR3 runs 13 residues. The germline CDR1 and CDR2 sequences are MGHDK and SYGVNS. CDR3 in DNA: TGTGCCAGCAATGCCTTGGGGGGGTACGAGCAGTACTTC. Amino acids: CASNALGGYEQYF.

The V gene is TRBV5-1, the J gene TRBJ2-7; no clear D gene. The CDR3 totals 14 residues. Trimming took 4 bases from V and 3 from J, leaving 14 bases between them. The germline gives CDR1 SGHRS, CDR2 YFSETQ. The CDR3 here is CASSPRSVLYEQYF. The CDR3 DNA reads TGCGCCAGCAGCCCCCGTTCGGTCCTCTACGAGCAGTACTTC.

This clonotype has just a few counts. The V call is TRBV7-9, the J call TRBJ2-1; TRBD2 aligns across 11 bases. The germline V gene encodes CDR1 SEHNR and CDR2 FQNEAQ (reference sequence). Losses at the gene ends were 7 bases for V and 5 bases for J; bases not matched to a gene: 4. The CDR3 covers 14 residues. The CDR3 nucleotides read TGTGCCAGCACCCCGGGACTAGCGGACAATGAGCAGTTCTTC. It translates to CASTPGLADNEQFF.

This clonotype was seen just once. The V and J genes are TRBV3-1 and TRBJ2-1; 8 bases line up with TRBD2. This CDR3 has 15 residues. With V trimmed by 2 bases and J by 5 bases, 5 bases remained unmatched. CDR1 is LGHDT and CDR2 is YNNKEL in the germline V gene (reference sequence). The CDR3 DNA is TGTGCCAGCAGCCAACCGGGACTAGGGGACAATGAGCAGTTCTTC. Translated, it gives CASSQPGLGDNEQFF.

The CDR3 reads CASSLFGTSGSFSYEQYF. The CDR3 DNA follows: TGTGCCAGCAGCTTATTCGGGACTAGCGGGTCCTTTTCCTACGAGCAGTACTTC. The chain links TRBV7-2 to TRBJ2-7, with 12 bases matching TRBD2. V was pared by 2 bases and J by 1 base, with 9 bases of the junction left unmatched. CDR1 is SGHTA and CDR2 is FQGNSA in the germline V gene. CDR3 size: 18 residues.

This chain links TRBV6-5 with TRBJ2-7; 7 bases are a match to TRBD2. CDR3 size: 15 residues. Trimming took 4 bases from V and 6 from J; bases not matched to a gene: 12. Germline assignment: CDR1 MNHEY and CDR2 SVGAGI. The CDR3 DNA reads TGTGCCAGCAGTTGGGACCCGGAGGGGAGGGGCGAGCAGTACTTC. Translating gives CASSWDPEGRGEQYF.

This clonotype has a handful of counts. The CDR3 here is CASSLEVRADEQYF. CDR3 in DNA: TGTGCCAGCAGCTTAGAGGTCAGGGCCGATGAGCAGTACTTC. The chain is built from TRBV7-9 and TRBJ2-1; tentative D call: TRBD1 (5 bases). Matching the DNA end better, TRBJ2-7 makes the J call doubtful. Per the germline V gene, CDR1 is SEHNR and CDR2 is FQNEAQ (reference sequence). The CDR3 consists of 14 residues.

On this clonotype itself: The junction shows a germline mismatch at one end, possibly a read error. This chain connects TRBV27 to TRBJ2-4; 11 bases fit TRBD2. CDR1 is MNHEY, CDR2 SMNVEV, per germline (reference sequence). The CDR3 is 16 amino acids. The CDR3 loop reads CVSSLTSGSTKNIQYF. The CDR3 nucleotides are TGTGTCAGCAGCCTTACTAGCGGGAGTACCAAAAACATTCAGTACTTC.

This chain links TRBV20-1 with TRBJ2-1; 10 nucleotides agree with TRBD2. The germline CDR1 and CDR2 sequences are DFQATT and SNEGSKA (reference sequence). The CDR3 is 17 amino acids. With V trimmed by 2 bases and J by 12 bases, 19 bases remained unmatched. The CDR3 DNA sequence: TGCAGTGCTAGACCACTCGCCCTAGCGGGGGTCTTTGTCGGGCAGTTCTTC. This translates into CSARPLALAGVFVGQFF.

The chain links TRBV20-1 to TRBJ1-6; D remains ambiguous. The CDR3 loop spans 13 amino acids. The V gene's germline CDR1 is DFQATT and CDR2 SNEGSKA (reference sequence). V dropped 3 bases and J dropped 6 bases, with 9 bases sitting between them. The CDR3 DNA is TGCAGTGCTAGTGTGGCGGTTAATTCACCCCTCCACTTT. This codes for CSASVAVNSPLHF.

This clonotype was observed a handful of times. This chain links TRBV10-3 with TRBJ2-1; the match to TRBD2 covers 12 bases. Germline V gene sequence: CDR1 ENHRY, CDR2 SYGVKD. CDR3 length: 15 amino acids. Trimming removed 4 bases from V and 6 bases from J; junction bases left unmatched: 4. Here the CDR3 reads CAISGGLAGSNEQFF. The DNA for the CDR3 is TGTGCCATCAGTGGCGGACTAGCGGGGTCCAATGAGCAGTTCTTC.